This T cell receptor (beta chain) was captured in a study of blood T cell repertoires in COVID-19. Whole-study context: Acute and convalescent COVID-19 samples came from the United States, Italy and Spain. PBMCs, B-cell-depleted T cells, or T cells were the source of the cDNA or gDNA that made up the material.

Per the study methods: Using reference gene primer amplification, nucleated cell counts were estimated. Some clones are missing from TCRdb's copy, which holds only in-frame ones; the method was immunoSEQ multiplex PCR. V and J calls plus clone size are reproduced from that table; the DNA served to infer D and trimming. The sample lists about 150,000 clones, 75% to 90% seen once, with less than 3.5% in the top ten. The CDR3 length is 16 residues. V was pared by 4 bases and J by 7 bases, with 17 bases between. Per the germline V gene, CDR1 is LGHNA and CDR2 is YSLEER. This TCR came from a woman between 55 and 75 years old with acute or convalescent COVID-19. The sample comprised peripheral blood. The gene calls are TRBV4-3 and TRBJ1-6; D is perhaps TRBD1 (5 bases). This CDR3 is CASSRDRGQLNSPLHF. In DNA form, the CDR3 reads TGCGCCAGCAGCCGTGATAGGGGCCAGCTAAATTCACCCCTCCACTTT.